Below are 11 T cell receptor beta chains sequenced from a single sample in a study of monozygotic twins with inflammatory bowel disease. TCRdb re-analyzed the 5' RACE reads; it lists each CDR3 protein once, without DNA. The listing contains 300,000 to 450,000 distinct CDR3 sequences. Sequenced sample: blood. Receptors originate from a human donor with ulcerative colitis or Crohn's disease, or a healthy co-twin of an affected twin (not recorded which).

The rearrangement links TRBV6-1 to TRBJ1-5; the D call from TCRdb, TRBD1, cannot be confirmed without DNA. Germline loops: CDR1 MNHNS, CDR2 SASEGT. The CDR3 spans 15 residues. The CDR3 spells CASSEQQGVHQPQHF.

The V call is TRBV5-1, the J call TRBJ2-2; the D call from TCRdb, TRBD2, cannot be confirmed without DNA. Germline values: CDR1 SGHRS, CDR2 YFSETQ. This CDR3 is built from 15 residues. The CDR3 region is CASSLGLAETGELFF.

The J gene is TRBJ2-7, the V gene TRBV7-9; the D call of TRBD1 rests on TCRdb alone, since no DNA is present to check it. The CDR3 totals 13 residues. Per germline, CDR1 SEHNR and CDR2 FQNEAQ (reference sequence). CDR3 region: CASSLQGWYEQYF. Full variable domain (rest looked up from reference TRBV7-9 and TRBJ2-7): DTGVSQNPRHKITKRGQNVTFRCDPISEHNRLYWYRQTLGQGPEFLTYFQNEAQLEKSRLLSDRFSAERPKGSFSTLEIQRTEQGDSAMYLCASSLQGWYEQYFGPGTRLTVT.

The gene calls are TRBV14 and TRBJ1-2. Germline CDR1 is SGHDN and CDR2 is FVKESK. There are 16 residues in the CDR3. The CDR3 loop reads CASSQKSGRWDYGYTF. The entire variable domain, with the rest obtained from reference TRBV14 and TRBJ1-2, is as follows: EAGVTQFPSHSVIEKGQTVTLRCDPISGHDNLYWYRRVMGKEIKFLLHFVKESKQDESGMPNNRFLAERTGGTYSTLKVQPAELEDSGVYFCASSQKSGRWDYGYTFGSGTRLTVV.

The chain has TRBV20-1 and TRBJ1-1; TCRdb lists TRBD1, though no DNA is available to test this call. The CDR3 is made up of 12 amino acids. Germline values: CDR1 DFQATT, CDR2 SNEGSKA (reference sequence). CDR3 in amino acids: CSVPGRNTEAFF.

This CDR3 is CASKIISTDTQYF. J is TRBJ2-3 and V is TRBV6-6. The CDR3 spans 13 residues. The germline CDR1 and CDR2 sequences are MNHNY and SVGAGI (reference sequence).

V and J are TRBV11-2 and TRBJ2-2; the TCRdb call, TRBD1, lacks DNA for checking. This CDR3 is built from 14 residues. Germline loops: CDR1 SGHAT, CDR2 FQNNGV. The CDR3: CASSPMWGGGELFF. Drawing the rest from reference TRBV11-2 and TRBJ2-2, the complete variable domain is EAGVAQSPRYKIIEKRQSVAFWCNPISGHATLYWYQQILGQGPKLLIQFQNNGVVDDSQLPKDRFSAERLKGVDSTLKIQPAKLEDSAVYLCASSPMWGGGELFFGEGSRLTVL.

The gene calls are TRBV5-3 and TRBJ1-3; TCRdb designates TRBD1, a call that cannot be tested without DNA. TRBV5-3 is treated as an ORF (open reading frame) with a function not yet certain. This CDR3 is built from 18 residues. This chain's CDR3 is CARSLSPGQENSGNTIYF.

The V gene is TRBV27, the J gene TRBJ2-7. The length of the CDR3 is 13 residues. CDR1 MNHEY and CDR2 SMNVEV come from the germline V gene (reference sequence). The CDR3 is CASSLRRDYEQYF.

The chain recombines TRBV7-2 with TRBJ1-4; lacking DNA, the TRBD1 call made by TCRdb goes unchecked. CDR1 and CDR2 from the germline V gene are SGHTA and FQGNSA. This CDR3 comprises 13 residues. The CDR3 here is CASSSPGQGAVFF.

This chain joins TRBV7-3 and TRBJ2-5; TCRdb's D gene call, TRBD1, goes unchecked for lack of DNA. This CDR3 region has 15 residues. Germline V CDR1 and CDR2: SGHTA, FQGTGA. CDR3 sequence reads: CASSLGGTDQETQYF.